This TCR beta chain emerged from a study of blood T cells in healthy people across ages. Study-level information: Capture by template switching was about one barcoded beta molecule per two T cells.

Extractions gave at least 5 micrograms of total RNA per sample. V lost 6 bases to trimming and J lost 4 bases; unmatched junction nucleotides: 23. The CDR3 spans 19 residues. The germline CDR1 and CDR2 sequences are SNHLY and FYNNEI. General study findings and limits: Without sorted subsets, naive and antigen-experienced compartments could not be conclusively compared.

Points on this clonotype: Its cognate antigen is unknown.

Primed by a sample-barcoded 5' primer and a J-beta primer mix, a second PCR proceeded for roughly 6 to 12 cycles. TCRdb itself ran the 5' RACE reads through MiXCR, one entry per CDR3 protein. This table has about 1,800,000 distinct CDR3 sequences, roughly 30% appearing once. The TCR originated in a woman aged 30 to 39 in good health. The rearrangement links TRBV2 to TRBJ1-2, with 7 bases lining up with TRBD1. The sample was blood. CDR3 coding DNA: TGTGCCAGCAGGGCGGGGGGGCCATACAACAGGGGTAGCGGCTATGGCTACACCTTC. Translated, it gives CASRAGGPYNRGSGYGYTF.